Reported below is one TCR beta chain. The data were obtained in a study of technical replicates of blood from a few donors. The protocol was immunoSEQ multiplex PCR, while the TCRdb copy is restricted to in-frame clones and leaves out a portion. The sample gives some 80,000 clones, approximately 96% of which show up once; 0.31% is in the top ten. Sequencing was performed on T cells isolated from PBMCs. The receptor was derived from a human donor in good health.

The CDR3 region has the DNA TGTGCCAGCAGCTTGGTAGGGCGGGCCAAAGGGGAGCAGTTCTTC. Translated: CASSLVGRAKGEQFF. This chain connects TRBV5-4 to TRBJ2-1, with a weak D call TRBD2 (5 bases). Per germline, CDR1 SGHNT and CDR2 YYREEE (reference sequence). The CDR3 totals 15 residues. Trimming cost V 0 bases and J 10 bases, with 17 bases left between them.